One and the same sample provided the 9 T cell receptor beta chains below, sequenced in a study of cytomegalovirus exposure and HLA in healthy donors (TCRdb year 2017). Receptor amplification or capture employed the immunoSEQ multiplex PCR assay. A mixture of 60 forward primers for TCR Vbeta segments and 13 reverse primers for TCR Jbeta segments was used in the multiplex PCR. The table was pulled from immuneACCESS by TCRdb, which kept in-frame rearrangements only. Such tables lose some clones; where checked, under half of the loss comes from unresolved V genes, and the rest has no known cause. Counted in this sample were over 85,000 clones; over 75% of them appeared once. Of the sample, approximately 5.4% is held by the ten largest clones. Material for sequencing was PBMCs. These receptors were taken from a man in his forties in good health and CMV-seropositive.

The gene calls are TRBV5-1 and TRBJ2-4, with TRBD1 matching over 10 bases. Germline assignment: CDR1 SGHRS and CDR2 YFSETQ. V lost 3 bases to trimming and J lost 4 bases; unmatched junction nucleotides: 7. The CDR3 loop spans 16 amino acids. In DNA, the CDR3 is TGCGCCAGCAGCTGGGGGACAGGGGATCGAAAAAACATTCAGTACTTC. This gives the protein CASSWGTGDRKNIQYF.

This clone was detected once. The V call is TRBV5-1, the J call TRBJ2-4; unclear D gene. The CDR3 covers 13 residues. Germline-derived CDR1 and CDR2 are SGHRS and YFSETQ. The V and J ends lost 4 bases and 9 bases respectively, with 14 bases between them. The CDR3 DNA sequence: TGCGCCAGCAGCCCGAGCAAAATTGGCATTCAGTACTTC. This gives the protein CASSPSKIGIQYF.

As to this clone: Mismatch with germline at one junction end may stem from a read error. The chain joins TRBV7-7 to TRBJ1-4; perhaps TRBD1 as D (6 bases). The CDR3 extends over 15 amino acids. Germline CDR1 and CDR2: SSHAT and FNYEAQ (reference sequence). The CDR3 DNA sequence: TGTGCTAGCAGCCGTACTCCGGGACACACCGAAAAACTGTTTTTT. Protein sequence: CASSRTPGHTEKLFF.

About this clone itself: At one of its ends the junction is not consistent with the germline gene, which may arise from a read error. The rearrangement joins TRBV7-9 to TRBJ1-6, with D perhaps matching TRBD1 (5 bases). This CDR3 has 12 residues. Germline CDR1 and CDR2: SEHNR and FQNEAQ (reference sequence). As DNA, the CDR3 is TGTTCCAGCAGTGGGGGGAATTCACCCCTCCACTTT. As protein: CSSSGGNSPLHF.

The J gene is TRBJ2-2, the V gene TRBV7-9; TRBD2 is a possible D gene (6 bases). CDR1 is SEHNR, CDR2 FQNEAQ, per germline (reference sequence). The V end lost 8 bases, the J end lost 6 bases, and 16 bases lay between the germline ends. The CDR3 has 14 residues. For the CDR3, the DNA is TGTGCCAGCTCATACGGGGGTACGGCCGGGGAGCTGTTTTTT. Translating it yields CASSYGGTAGELFF. Together with reference TRBV7-9 and TRBJ2-2, the CDR3 gives the full variable domain: DTGVSQNPRHKITKRGQNVTFRCDPISEHNRLYWYRQTLGQGPEFLTYFQNEAQLEKSRLLSDRFSAERPKGSFSTLEIQRTEQGDSAMYLCASSYGGTAGELFFGEGSRLTVL.

The chain recombines TRBV7-7 with TRBJ2-7; D is possibly TRBD2 (6 bases). Germline V gene lookup returns CDR1 SSHAT and CDR2 FNYEAQ (reference sequence). The CDR3 spans 15 residues. Trimming cost V 5 bases and J 0 bases, with 14 bases left between them. The CDR3 loop reads CASSPGVGGSYEQYF. DNA for the CDR3: TGTGCCAGCAGCCCGGGGGTGGGGGGCTCCTACGAGCAGTACTTC.

The chain combines TRBV14 with TRBJ2-7; TRBD2 is a possible D gene (5 bases). Germline V gene data show CDR1 as SGHDN and CDR2 as FVKESK. The CDR3 covers 15 residues. The V end was cut by 3 bases, the J end by 6 bases, with 18 bases between. CDR3 amino acids: CASSQSGSGTGEQYF. The CDR3 DNA sequence: TGTGCCAGCAGCCAGAGCGGCAGTGGAACGGGCGAGCAGTACTTC.

The chain is built from TRBV5-1 and TRBJ2-5; tentative D call: TRBD2 (5 bases). Germline CDR1 is SGHRS and CDR2 is YFSETQ. The CDR3 totals 15 residues. Trimming left V 4 bases short and J 2 bases short, with 15 bases between. The CDR3 sequence is CASSLTRAGQETQYF. CDR3 sequence (DNA): TGCGCCAGCAGCCTGACCCGCGCGGGTCAAGAGACCCAGTACTTC.

About this clone itself: Germline is not matched at one junction end, which may reflect a read error. V gene TRBV7-9 combines with J gene TRBJ1-4, with 8 bases identical to TRBD1. The germline V gene encodes CDR1 SEHNR and CDR2 FQNEAQ (reference sequence). CDR3 length: 15 amino acids. CDR3 residues: CSSSLGQTGDEKLFF. In DNA form, the CDR3 reads TGTTCCAGCAGCTTAGGACAGACAGGGGATGAAAAACTGTTTTTT.